The clone carrying this T cell receptor beta chain was seen a single time. The antigen remains unidentified. The record originates from a study of shared clonotypes between healthy human individuals. The junction had 5 bases not matched to a gene; V was cut back by 2 bases and J by 6 bases. The CDR3 has 14 residues. CDR1 and CDR2 (germline): LGHNA, YSLEER. CD4+ cells yielded CD45RA+ naive and CD45RA-negative memory subsets. Study findings and constraints: The low donor count limited represented genetic and exposure-history diversity.

Execution of the assay was at deep level. Sorted-subset replicate PCR reactions contained roughly 200 ng DNA, corresponding to some 29,000 T cell genomes. Clones were read by immunoSEQ multiplex PCR, and TCRdb kept only the in-frame ones, dropping some. In the table there are some 2.4 million clones, 80% to 95% of which are singletons. Sequenced input: naive CD4+ T cells from PBMCs. The subset here: CD45RA+ positively selected. This receptor was taken from a man between 18 and 35 years old in good health. Some clones in this sample may be carry-over from other donors' samples. The chain combines TRBV4-3 with TRBJ1-2; 8 nucleotides align to TRBD1. The CDR3 region has the DNA TGCGCCAGCAGCCAACAAGACAGGGGTCATGGCTACACCTTC. Protein product: CASSQQDRGHGYTF.